The sequence of this TCR beta chain was determined in a study of early T cells in non-severe SARS-CoV-2 infection. A single record per CDR3 protein comes from TCRdb applying MiXCR to the 5' RACE reads. The sample shows approximately 70,000 distinct CDR3 sequences, 4.6% of them seen only once. V gave up 7 bases and J gave up 6 bases, with 18 bases separating them. The CDR3 runs 14 residues. The germline gives CDR1 SEHNR, CDR2 FQNEAQ (reference sequence). The sample was whole blood, taken at baseline. This chain joins TRBV7-9 and TRBJ1-2; no firm D call. The origin of this receptor is an adult who was a healthcare worker with PCR-confirmed SARS-CoV-2 infection or an uninfected control (not recorded which). The donor label of this sample is uncertain. The CDR3 sequence is CASTESGVVDGYTF. In DNA form, the CDR3 reads TGTGCCAGCACCGAATCGGGAGTTGTCGATGGCTACACCTTC.